The rows below give T cell receptor beta chains drawn from one sample of a study of siplizumab effects on memory and regulatory T cells. Data came from immunoSEQ multiplex PCR; TCRdb stores just in-frame clones and leaves some out. Among 95,000 to 100,000 clones, approximately 91% were seen once, and the ten largest hold 12%. What was sequenced was non-Treg CD4+ T cells sorted from blood. These receptors originate from a human donor in good health. The conserved cysteine and the conserved F or W are not part of the CDR3 here.

CDR3: ASSLSSGGWGNEQF; length: 14; J: TRBJ2-1; V: TRBV7-3
CDR3: AISVQGAPYEQY; length: 12; J: TRBJ2-7; V: TRBV10-3
CDR3: ASSIGDRGLGNQH; length: 13; J: TRBJ1-5; V: TRBV19
CDR3: ASSPYDRAAF; length: 10; J: TRBJ1-1; V: TRBV18
CDR3: ASSIDRINEQF; length: 11; J: TRBJ2-1; V: TRBV6-5
CDR3: ASSTTPGRTVEQY; length: 13; J: TRBJ2-7; V: TRBV19
CDR3: ASSPVTGSSGNTIY; length: 14; J: TRBJ1-3; V: TRBV5-1
CDR3: ASSPGSTDTQY; length: 11; J: TRBJ2-3; V: TRBV18
CDR3: ASSRVLGGEKLF; length: 12; J: TRBJ1-4; V: TRBV18
CDR3: ASSIGGQGHQPQH; length: 13; J: TRBJ1-5; V: TRBV19
CDR3: ASSPSGLVKETQY; length: 13; J: TRBJ2-5; V: TRBV4-3
CDR3: ASSLGGNPGQVHYEQY; length: 16; J: TRBJ2-7; V: TRBV7-2
CDR3: ASRGGLQGAGEQY; length: 13; J: TRBJ2-7; V: TRBV27
CDR3: ASSWSSGLQETQY; length: 13; J: TRBJ2-5; V: TRBV7-2
CDR3: ASRRTGGRVNTEAF; length: 14; J: TRBJ1-1; V: TRBV5-1
CDR3: ASSYRGSGNTIY; length: 12; J: TRBJ1-3; V: TRBV7-8
CDR3: ASSITPSFQAGRNYLSGNTIY; length: 21; J: TRBJ1-3; V: TRBV28
CDR3: ATSSGTGNSPLH; length: 12; J: TRBJ1-6; V: TRBV15
CDR3: ASSNQPGYSGANVLT; length: 15; J: TRBJ2-6; V: TRBV27
CDR3: ASSPGQTADEKLF; length: 13; J: TRBJ1-4; V: TRBV9
CDR3: ASSEDRRGNTIY; length: 12; J: TRBJ1-3; V: TRBV7-6
CDR3: ASSLMGARGMNTEAF; length: 15; J: TRBJ1-1; V: TRBV28
CDR3: ASSLGQGAGNNQPQH; length: 15; J: TRBJ1-5; V: TRBV18
CDR3: ASSLGSGGLNEQF; length: 13; J: TRBJ2-1; V: TRBV7-2
CDR3: ASRAGAWRNTEAF; length: 13; J: TRBJ1-1; V: TRBV27